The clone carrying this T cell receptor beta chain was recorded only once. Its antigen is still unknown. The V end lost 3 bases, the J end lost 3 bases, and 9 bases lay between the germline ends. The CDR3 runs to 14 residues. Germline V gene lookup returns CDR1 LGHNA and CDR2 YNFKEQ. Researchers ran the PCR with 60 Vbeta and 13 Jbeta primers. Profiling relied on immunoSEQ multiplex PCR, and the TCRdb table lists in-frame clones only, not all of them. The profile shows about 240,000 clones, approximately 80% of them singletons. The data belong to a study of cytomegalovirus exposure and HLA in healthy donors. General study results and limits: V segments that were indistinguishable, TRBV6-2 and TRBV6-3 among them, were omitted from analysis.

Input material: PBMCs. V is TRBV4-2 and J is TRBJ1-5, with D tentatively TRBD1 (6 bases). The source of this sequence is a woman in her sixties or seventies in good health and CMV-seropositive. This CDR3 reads CASSQDSFNQPQHF. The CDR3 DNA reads TGTGCCAGCAGCCAGGACAGCTTCAATCAGCCCCAGCATTTT.